These T cell receptor beta chains were read from a single sample in a study of blood T cells in healthy people across ages. Each CDR3 protein is one row after TCRdb ran MiXCR on the 5' RACE reads. This sample carries 650,000 to 800,000 distinct CDR3 sequences, under 45% of them seen once, and the ten largest clones take around 21%. Sequenced: blood. Receptors were obtained from a man between 60 and 75 years old in good health. CDR3s include the opening cysteine and the closing phenylalanine or tryptophan. A D gene is named only where the DNA matches it firmly.

- TRBV6-1 - CASSEVGYEQYF
TRBJ1-2 TRBV7-2 - CASSNRVFDGYTF
TRBJ2-7 TRBV4-3 - CASSQGQYNEQYF
TRBJ1-1 TRBV5-6 - CASSLDGGGRNTEAFF
TRBJ1-5 TRBV20-1 - CSARGERQLSNQPQHF
TRBJ1-2 TRBV6-2/TRBV6-3 - CASNEDGAGGYTF
TRBJ2-3 TRBV12-3/TRBV12-4 TRBD2 CASSLTSGGANTQYF
TRBJ1-2 TRBV7-2 - CASSPDGYGYTF
TRBJ2-4 TRBV29-1 TRBD1 CSVAPTGPENIQYF
TRBJ2-6 TRBV7-9 TRBD1 CAGSLGYGTGFSGANVLTF
TRBJ1-5 TRBV20-1 - CSAKKAVNQPQHF
TRBJ2-7 TRBV2 TRBD1 CASSGQATYEQYF
TRBJ1-1 TRBV5-1 - CASSTSLVGAYTEAFF
TRBJ2-1 TRBV3-1 TRBD2 CASSRWRGGYNEQFF
- TRBV7-9 TRBD1 CASSLKQGATYNEQYF
TRBJ1-3 TRBV12-3/TRBV12-4 TRBD1 CASRSGGGGNTIYF
TRBJ2-1 TRBV7-8 - CASSPTGQRTTYNEQFF
TRBJ2-3 TRBV12-3/TRBV12-4 - CASSLIGTGIDTQYF
TRBJ2-7 TRBV28 - CASTPWGQGNSYEQYF
TRBJ1-3 TRBV4-3 TRBD1 CASSLFQGAETGNTIYF
TRBJ2-7 TRBV10-3 TRBD2 CATAPTSGGHEQYF
TRBJ2-1 TRBV29-1 TRBD1 CSATGGTGKYNEQFF
TRBJ1-5 TRBV5-5 - CASSWGTEGNQPQHF
TRBJ2-1 TRBV10-3 TRBD2 CAISDSGGAGEQFF
TRBJ1-6 TRBV7-9 TRBD1 CASSSGTDRDSPLHF
TRBJ1-6 TRBV4-3 - CASSQDVTDYNSPLHF
TRBJ1-5 TRBV14 - CASSQGQVRPQHF
TRBJ2-1 TRBV11-2 - CASSLQIGLCEQFF
TRBJ2-5 TRBV11-3 - CASSFSDSQETQYF